These 22 T cell receptor beta chains share one sample of origin, sequenced in a study of T cell responses to AZD1222 COVID-19 vaccine. TCRdb keeps only in-frame clones here, not all; method: immunoSEQ multiplex PCR. The repertoire consists of 150,000 to 200,000 clones, with 92% occurring once and the leading ten covering 1% to 1.5%. This specimen was peripheral blood, taken on day 0 of AZD1222 vaccination. The receptor source for this set is an adult in good health.

The V gene is TRBV4-2, the J gene TRBJ2-3; the match to TRBD2 covers 10 bases. The length of the CDR3 is 16 residues. V dropped 0 bases and J dropped 3; count of bases not matched to a gene: 3. Germline V gives CDR1 LGHNA, CDR2 YNFKEQ. CDR3 loop: CASSQDPGLATDTQYF. CDR3 DNA sequence: TGTGCCAGCAGCCAAGATCCGGGACTAGCGACAGATACGCAGTATTTT.

This chain links TRBV15 with TRBJ2-7; D unclear. The CDR3 consists of 15 residues. Germline lookup yields CDR1 LNHNV and CDR2 YYDKDF (reference sequence). Trimming shortened V by 0 bases and J by 1 base, and 10 bases separated the two germline ends. CDR3 sequence (DNA): TGTGCCACCAGCAGAGAGATGGGCAGTTCCTACGAGCAGTACTTC. It is translated as CATSREMGSSYEQYF.

The chain is built from TRBV28 and TRBJ1-6; 8 bases are shared with TRBD1. The CDR3 totals 16 residues. Germline assignment: CDR1 MDHEN and CDR2 SYDVKM. V was clipped by 2 bases and J by 8 bases; unmatched bases: 8. The CDR3 bases are TGTGCCAGCAGTTTAGGCAGGGGGCGAGGGGATTCACCCCTCCACTTT. Translating it yields CASSLGRGRGDSPLHF.

A single count supports this clone. The chain uses TRBV7-2 and TRBJ1-2, with no clear D. The germline gives CDR1 SGHTA, CDR2 FQGNSA. The CDR3 contains 11 residues. V dropped 6 bases and J dropped 5 bases, with 7 bases sitting between them. This CDR3 reads CASSREYGYTF. In nucleotides, the CDR3 is TGTGCCAGCAGTCGAGAATATGGCTACACCTTC. Together with reference TRBV7-2 and TRBJ1-2, the CDR3 gives the full variable domain: GAGVSQSPSNKVTEKGKDVELRCDPISGHTALYWYRQSLGQGLEFLIYFQGNSAPDKSGLPSDRFSAERTGGSVSTLTIQRTQQEDSAVYLCASSREYGYTFGSGTRLTVV.

This chain joins TRBV6-1 and TRBJ1-2, with D perhaps TRBD1 (5 bases). Germline assignment: CDR1 MNHNS and CDR2 SASEGT. Trimming removed 2 bases from V and 4 bases from J, with 14 bases in between. The CDR3 is 15 amino acids. The DNA for the CDR3 is TGTGCCAGCAGTGAATATCCCTCTGGGGCCTATGGCTACACCTTC. Amino acids: CASSEYPSGAYGYTF.

This clone has a count of ten or more. The chain has TRBV15 and TRBJ2-2; 10 nucleotides match TRBD2. The CDR3 has 15 amino acids. J gave up 10 bases and V 1 base, and 6 bases lay outside the gene matches. Germline CDR1 is LNHNV and CDR2 is YYDKDF (reference sequence). CDR3 residues: CATSRGLAGDEELFF. DNA of the CDR3: TGTGCCACCAGCAGAGGTCTAGCGGGGGACGAGGAGCTGTTTTTT.

The CDR3 DNA follows: TGTGCCTGGAGCCTAACCCGGACTAGCGCTTTTCCAGATACGCAGTATTTT. Amino acid sequence: CAWSLTRTSAFPDTQYF. The V call is TRBV30, the J call TRBJ2-3; 9 bases match TRBD2. The V gene's germline CDR1 is GTSNPN and CDR2 SVGIG (reference sequence). This CDR3 has 17 amino acids. Trimming at V came to 3 bases and at J to 4 bases, leaving 14 bases not matched to a gene.

V is TRBV29-1 and J is TRBJ2-5, with 11 nucleotides matching TRBD2. The CDR3 spans 15 residues. The V and J ends lost 7 bases and 1 base, in that order; junction bases with no gene match: 8. Germline V CDR1 and CDR2: SQVTM, ANQGSEA. The CDR3 is CSASVAGGIQETQYF. The CDR3 DNA sequence: TGCAGCGCTAGCGTAGCGGGGGGGATCCAAGAGACCCAGTACTTC.

The chain combines TRBV3-1 (or the pseudogene TRBV3-2) with TRBJ2-1; D assignment may be TRBD1 or TRBD2 (6 bases each). Germline V CDR1 and CDR2: LGHDT, YNNKEL (reference sequence). With 4 bases removed from V and 3 bases from J, the gap between germline ends came to 19 bases. The CDR3 totals 17 residues. The CDR3 sequence is CASSPDGGRRFYNEQFF. CDR3 nucleotide sequence: TGTGCCAGCAGCCCCGACGGGGGCCGGCGGTTCTACAATGAGCAGTTCTTC.

V is TRBV7-3 and J is TRBJ2-3, with D uncertain. Germline V gene sequence: CDR1 SGHTA, CDR2 FQGTGA. The CDR3 is 14 amino acids. Trimming stripped 2 bases from V and 4 bases from J, with 10 bases between. The CDR3, as DNA: TGTGCCAGCAGCTTAGGTGCGCAGCCAGATACGCAGTATTTT. Amino acids: CASSLGAQPDTQYF.

The chain uses TRBV5-1 and TRBJ1-1, with 7 positions matching TRBD1. Germline V gene data show CDR1 as SGHRS and CDR2 as YFSETQ. The CDR3 length is 15 residues. V trimming: 4 bases; J trimming: 1 base; junction bases outside the gene matches: 7. CDR3 DNA sequence: TGCGCCAGCAGCCGACAGGGAGGACAGAACACTGAAGCTTTCTTT. Its protein product is CASSRQGGQNTEAFF.

The gene calls are TRBV6-5 and TRBJ2-2; D not resolved. CDR1 is MNHEY, CDR2 SVGAGI, per germline. V was cut by 5 bases and J by 2 bases, with 6 bases left in between. This CDR3 contains 13 residues. CDR3 sequence reads: CASSPVNTGELFF. CDR3 DNA: TGTGCCAGCAGTCCGGTTAACACCGGGGAGCTGTTTTTT.

As regards this clone: Other DNA sequences of this sample code for an identical CDR3. The genes are TRBV3-1 (or the pseudogene TRBV3-2) and TRBJ2-5; unclear D gene. Germline CDR1 is LGHDT and CDR2 is YNNKEL (reference sequence). The CDR3 consists of 12 residues. Trimming pared 0 bases from V and 5 bases from J, leaving 4 bases between. The CDR3 DNA is TGTGCCAGCAGCCAAGAGTCCGAGACCCAGTACTTC. It is translated as CASSQESETQYF.

The rearrangement links TRBV3-1 (or the pseudogene TRBV3-2) to TRBJ1-1, with 9 bases that match TRBD1. The CDR3 totals 14 residues. V shed 6 bases, J shed 5 bases, and the junction held 7 bases outside the gene matches. Germline CDR1 reads LGHDT; CDR2 reads YNNKEL (reference sequence). CDR3 sequence: CASSVQGAVTEAFF. The CDR3 DNA reads as TGTGCCAGCAGTGTACAGGGGGCTGTTACTGAAGCTTTCTTT.

The chain links TRBV5-1 to TRBJ2-5, with D possibly being TRBD1 (6 bases). V was trimmed by 4 bases and J by 5 bases, leaving 12 bases between them. The germline V gene has CDR1 SGHRS and CDR2 YFSETQ. This CDR3 spans 13 amino acids. The CDR3 nucleotides are TGCGCCAGCAGCACGGGACATATGGAGACCCAGTACTTC. Its translation: CASSTGHMETQYF.

The J gene is TRBJ2-3, the V gene TRBV18; D call uncertain. This CDR3 region has 16 residues. Looked up from germline, CDR1 is KGHSH and CDR2 is LQKENI. The V end was cut by 3 bases, the J end by 3 bases, with 16 bases between. The CDR3 is CASSPLVNQKTDTQYF. The CDR3 nucleotides are TGTGCCAGCTCACCGTTGGTAAACCAAAAGACAGATACGCAGTATTTT.

This clone has only a few counts. J is TRBJ1-1 and V is TRBV14; D remains ambiguous. V lost 1 base and J 0 bases, leaving 9 bases between the germline ends. CDR3 length: 15 residues. CDR1 and CDR2 (germline): SGHDN, FVKESK. In DNA, the CDR3 is TGTGCCAGCAGCCAAGTTCCGGGTATGAACACTGAAGCTTTCTTT. Amino acid sequence: CASSQVPGMNTEAFF.

This CDR3 reads CAWTYTGNTIYF. The CDR3 DNA reads TGTGCCTGGACCTATACTGGAAACACCATATATTTT. The chain recombines TRBV30 with TRBJ1-3; D is unclear. Germline V lookup: CDR1 GTSNPN, CDR2 SVGIG (reference sequence). Trimming took off 4 bases at V and 2 bases at J, with 6 bases between the two ends. CDR3 length equals 12 residues.

This chain connects TRBV28 to TRBJ2-7, with TRBD1 identical over 7 bases. The CDR3 is 15 amino acids. The ends lost 6 bases at V and 0 bases at J; junction bases unmatched: 8. Germline CDR1 MDHEN, CDR2 SYDVKM. The CDR3 loop reads CASSPGTASSYEQYF. CDR3 coding DNA: TGTGCCAGCAGCCCCGGGACAGCGAGCTCCTACGAGCAGTACTTC.

The chain carries TRBV28 and TRBJ2-3; 9 bases are a match to TRBD2. This CDR3 contains 16 residues. Trimming cost V 5 bases and J 4 bases; bases outside gene matches: 10. Germline CDR1 MDHEN, CDR2 SYDVKM. DNA for the CDR3: TGTGCCAGCAGTCCAGGTGCGGGGGGGGGCTCAGATACGCAGTATTTT. This sequence encodes CASSPGAGGGSDTQYF.

The rearrangement uses TRBV11-2 and TRBJ1-4, with TRBD1 matching 9 bases. CDR3 length: 14 residues. J gave up 6 bases and V 5 bases, and 4 bases lay outside the gene matches. Germline V lookup: CDR1 SGHAT, CDR2 FQNNGV. DNA of the CDR3: TGTGCCAGCAGCCACAGGGGGCCGGATGAAAAACTGTTTTTT. It is translated as CASSHRGPDEKLFF.

This chain joins TRBV15 and TRBJ1-2, with D possibly matching TRBD1 (6 bases). V was cut by 0 bases and J by 3 bases, with 17 bases left in between. The CDR3 totals 17 residues. Germline values: CDR1 LNHNV, CDR2 YYDKDF (reference sequence). The CDR3 DNA reads TGTGCCACCAGCAGAGAAGCATCACAGGGAGGCTACTATGGCTACACCTTC. Protein: CATSREASQGGYYGYTF.